This T cell receptor (beta chain) was documented in a study of patients and donors after allogeneic stem cell transplantation. V lost 0 bases, J lost 15 bases, and 8 bases lay in between. The germline V gene encodes CDR1 SGHRS and CDR2 YFSETQ. This CDR3 is built from 10 residues. TCRdb redid the calling of the RT-PCR reads with MiXCR, one entry per CDR3 protein. This table has about 960,000 distinct CDR3 sequences, 18% appearing once. This clonotype showed up just a few times. The receptor's source is a human donor who was either an allogeneic HSCT recipient or a stem cell or donor lymphocyte infusion donor (not recorded which). It is not recorded whose cells these are; they may come from a transplant donor. The sample was blood, either unsorted or a sorted T cell fraction (not recorded which). This chain connects TRBV5-1 to TRBJ2-3; TRBD1 is a possible D gene (6 bases). CDR3 region: CASSLDRVYF. As DNA, the CDR3 is TGCGCCAGCAGCTTGGACAGGGTTTATTTT.